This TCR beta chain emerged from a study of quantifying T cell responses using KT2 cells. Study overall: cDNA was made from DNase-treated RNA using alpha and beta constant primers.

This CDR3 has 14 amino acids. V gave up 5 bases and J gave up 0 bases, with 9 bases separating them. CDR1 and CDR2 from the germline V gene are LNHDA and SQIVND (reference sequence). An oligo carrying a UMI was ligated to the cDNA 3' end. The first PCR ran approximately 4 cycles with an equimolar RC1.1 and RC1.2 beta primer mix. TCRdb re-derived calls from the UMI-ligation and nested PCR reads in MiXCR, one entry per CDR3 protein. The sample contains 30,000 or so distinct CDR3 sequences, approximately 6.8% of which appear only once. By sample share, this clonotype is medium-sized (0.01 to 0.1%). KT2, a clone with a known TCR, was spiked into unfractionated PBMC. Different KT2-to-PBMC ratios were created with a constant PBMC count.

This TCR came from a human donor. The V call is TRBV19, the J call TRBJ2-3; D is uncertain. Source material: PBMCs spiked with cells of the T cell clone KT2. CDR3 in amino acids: CASSSHGSTDTQYF. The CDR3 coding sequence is TGTGCCAGTAGTTCCCACGGGAGCACAGATACGCAGTATTTT.